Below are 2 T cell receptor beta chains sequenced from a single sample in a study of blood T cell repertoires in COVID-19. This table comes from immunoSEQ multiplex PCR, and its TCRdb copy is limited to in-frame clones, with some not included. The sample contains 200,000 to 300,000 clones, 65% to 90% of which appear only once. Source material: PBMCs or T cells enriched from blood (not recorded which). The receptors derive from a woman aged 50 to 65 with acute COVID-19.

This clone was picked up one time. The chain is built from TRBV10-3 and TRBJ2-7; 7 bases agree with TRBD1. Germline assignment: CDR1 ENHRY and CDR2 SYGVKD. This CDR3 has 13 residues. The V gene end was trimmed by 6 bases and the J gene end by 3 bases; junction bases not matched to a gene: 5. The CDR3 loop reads CAISLGQNYEQYF. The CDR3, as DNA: TGTGCCATCAGCTTGGGACAGAACTACGAGCAGTACTTC.

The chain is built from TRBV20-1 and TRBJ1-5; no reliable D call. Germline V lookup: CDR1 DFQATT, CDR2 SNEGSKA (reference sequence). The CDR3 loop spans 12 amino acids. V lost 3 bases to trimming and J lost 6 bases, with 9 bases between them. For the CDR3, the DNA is TGCAGTGCTAGTAGTTTGCGTCAGCCCCAGCATTTT. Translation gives CSASSLRQPQHF.